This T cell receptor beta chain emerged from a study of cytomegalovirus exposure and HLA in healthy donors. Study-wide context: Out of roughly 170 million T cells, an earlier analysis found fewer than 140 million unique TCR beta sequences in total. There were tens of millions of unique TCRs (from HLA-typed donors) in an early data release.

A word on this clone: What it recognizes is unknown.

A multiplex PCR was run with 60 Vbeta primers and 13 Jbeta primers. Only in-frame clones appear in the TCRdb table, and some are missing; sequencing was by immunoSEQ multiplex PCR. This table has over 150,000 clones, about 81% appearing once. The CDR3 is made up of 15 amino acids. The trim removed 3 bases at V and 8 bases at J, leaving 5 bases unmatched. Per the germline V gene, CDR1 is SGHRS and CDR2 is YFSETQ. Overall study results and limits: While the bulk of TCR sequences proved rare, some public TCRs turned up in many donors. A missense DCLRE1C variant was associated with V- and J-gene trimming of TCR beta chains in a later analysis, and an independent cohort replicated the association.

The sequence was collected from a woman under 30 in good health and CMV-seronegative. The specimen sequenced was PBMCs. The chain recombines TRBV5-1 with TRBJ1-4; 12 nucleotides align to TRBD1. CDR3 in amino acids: CASSSSGTGGEKLFF. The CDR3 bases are TGCGCCAGCAGCTCATCCGGGACAGGGGGCGAAAAACTGTTTTTT.